This TCR beta chain comes out of a study of T cell repertoires in cytomegalovirus infection. The overall study: An indication of both CMV infection and matching HLA type came from public TCR beta signatures. General study results and limits: Clonotype analysis showed dominance of the ex vivo response by HLA-C-restricted CMV-specific TCR beta clonotypes. The study identified carriers of CMV plus the relevant HLA from cumulative public TCR beta family frequency.

CDR3 size: 14 residues. Trimming pared 3 bases from V and 1 base from J, leaving 9 bases between. On this clonotype: Its target is unknown.

Using its own MiXCR run on the reads, TCRdb lists one record per CDR3 protein. The sample consists of some 440,000 distinct CDR3 sequences, approximately 31% of them appearing once. What was sequenced was PBMCs. The V gene is TRBV12-3 or TRBV12-4, the J gene TRBJ1-1, with D maybe TRBD1 (6 bases). This receptor was identified in a human donor in good health (CMV status not recorded). Some clones in this sample may be carry-over from other donors' samples. CDR3 protein: CASSFSGANTEAFF. The CDR3 bases are TGTGCCAGCAGTTTTTCGGGGGCGAACACTGAAGCTTTCTTT.